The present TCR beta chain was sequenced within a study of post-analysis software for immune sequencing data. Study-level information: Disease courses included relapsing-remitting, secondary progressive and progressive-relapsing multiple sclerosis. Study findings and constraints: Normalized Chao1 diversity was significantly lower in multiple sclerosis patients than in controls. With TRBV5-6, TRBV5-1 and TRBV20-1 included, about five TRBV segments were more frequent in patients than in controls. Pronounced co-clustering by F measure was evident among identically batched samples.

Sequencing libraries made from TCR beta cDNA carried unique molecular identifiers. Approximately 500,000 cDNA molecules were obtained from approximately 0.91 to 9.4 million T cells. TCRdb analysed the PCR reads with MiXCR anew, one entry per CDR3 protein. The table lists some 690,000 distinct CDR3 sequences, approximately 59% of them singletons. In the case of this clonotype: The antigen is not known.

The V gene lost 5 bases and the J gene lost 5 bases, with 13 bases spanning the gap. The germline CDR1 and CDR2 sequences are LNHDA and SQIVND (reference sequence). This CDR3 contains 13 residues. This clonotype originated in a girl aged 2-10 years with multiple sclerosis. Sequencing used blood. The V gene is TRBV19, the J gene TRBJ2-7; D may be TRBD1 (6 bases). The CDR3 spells CASSLRDNNEQYF. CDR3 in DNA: TGTGCCAGTAGTCTCCGGGACAACAACGAGCAGTACTTC.